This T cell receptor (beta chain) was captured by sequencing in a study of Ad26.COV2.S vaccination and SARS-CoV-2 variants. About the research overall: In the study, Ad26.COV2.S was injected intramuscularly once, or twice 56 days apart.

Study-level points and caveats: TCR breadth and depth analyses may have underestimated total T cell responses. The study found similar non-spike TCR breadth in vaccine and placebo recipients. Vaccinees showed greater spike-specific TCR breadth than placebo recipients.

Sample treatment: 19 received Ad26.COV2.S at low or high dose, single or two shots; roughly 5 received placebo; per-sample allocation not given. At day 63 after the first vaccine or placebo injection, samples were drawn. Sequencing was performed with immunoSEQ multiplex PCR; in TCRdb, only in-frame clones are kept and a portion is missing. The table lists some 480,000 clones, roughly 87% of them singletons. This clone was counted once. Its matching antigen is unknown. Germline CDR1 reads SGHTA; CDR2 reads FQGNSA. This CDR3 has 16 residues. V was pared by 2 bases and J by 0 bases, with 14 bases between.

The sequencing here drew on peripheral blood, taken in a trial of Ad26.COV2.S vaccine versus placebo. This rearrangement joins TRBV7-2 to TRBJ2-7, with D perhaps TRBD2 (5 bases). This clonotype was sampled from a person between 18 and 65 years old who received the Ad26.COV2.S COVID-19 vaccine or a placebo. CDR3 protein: CASSLYPGSRSYEQYF. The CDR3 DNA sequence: TGTGCCAGCAGCTTATACCCGGGGTCTCGCTCCTACGAGCAGTACTTC.